Below are 23 T cell receptor beta chains sequenced from a single sample in a study of shared clonotypes between healthy human individuals. Here immunoSEQ multiplex PCR was the method, and the copy in TCRdb shows in-frame clones only, minus some. The table shows about 1 million clones, with around 76% occurring only once. Specimen: memory CD4+ T cells sorted from blood. The subset: CD45RA-negative fraction. These receptors were collected from a man aged 18-30 years in good health.

V and J are TRBV30 and TRBJ2-1; perhaps TRBD1 as D (7 bases). Germline V gives CDR1 GTSNPN, CDR2 SVGIG (reference sequence). The V end lost 3 bases, the J end lost 7 bases, and 13 bases lay between the germline ends. The CDR3 length is 13 residues. CDR3 in DNA: TGTGCCTGGAGGAAACAGGGGAGGAATGAGCAGTTCTTC. It specifies CAWRKQGRNEQFF.

The V and J genes are TRBV11-2 and TRBJ1-1; no clear D gene. Germline V gives CDR1 SGHAT, CDR2 FQNNGV. V lost 6 bases and J lost 1, with 6 bases in between. CDR3 length: 12 amino acids. The CDR3 DNA reads TGTGCCAGCAGTTCGAGGAACACTGAAGCTTTCTTT. Protein product: CASSSRNTEAFF.

The gene calls are TRBV19 and TRBJ1-2; TRBD1 matches 7 bases. Germline V CDR1 and CDR2: LNHDA, SQIVND (reference sequence). The ends lost 3 bases at V and 11 bases at J; junction bases unmatched: 6. This CDR3 comprises 12 residues. As DNA, the CDR3 is TGTGCCAGTAGTATCACACAGGGGCAATACACCTTC. Its translation: CASSITQGQYTF.

The chain uses TRBV9 and TRBJ1-1; no reliable D call. CDR1 SGDLS and CDR2 YYNGEE come from the germline V gene. The CDR3 spans 15 residues. Trimming took 0 bases from V and 1 from J, leaving 10 bases between them. CDR3 protein: CASSVGLDPNTEAFF. CDR3 DNA: TGTGCCAGCAGCGTAGGGCTGGATCCGAACACTGAAGCTTTCTTT.

This clone was seen at least ten times. This chain joins TRBV10-3 and TRBJ2-1; D gene uncertain. Trimming removed 10 bases from V and 2 bases from J, with 15 bases in between. CDR1 is ENHRY and CDR2 is SYGVKD in the germline V gene. The CDR3 is 14 amino acids. This chain's CDR3 is CATTHPPAYNEQFF. In DNA form, the CDR3 reads TGTGCCACCACTCACCCCCCAGCCTACAATGAGCAGTTCTTC.

This chain uses TRBV20-1 with TRBJ2-1, with D possibly TRBD1 on 5 matching bases. The CDR3 is 11 residues long. With 4 bases removed from V and 7 bases from J, the gap between germline ends came to 8 bases. Germline V gene sequence: CDR1 DFQATT, CDR2 SNEGSKA (reference sequence). In DNA form, the CDR3 reads TGCAGTGCTACGAAGGGGAATGAGCAGTTCTTC. It specifies CSATKGNEQFF.

This sequence joins TRBV5-1 and TRBJ1-3, with TRBD1 as a possible D gene (5 bases). This CDR3 is built from 17 residues. Germline CDR1 is SGHRS and CDR2 is YFSETQ. V lost 0 bases, J lost 3 bases, and 16 bases lay in between. The CDR3, as DNA: TGCGCCAGCAGCTTGGGGGCGAGCCAGGGCGGTGGAAACACCATATATTTT. Amino acid sequence: CASSLGASQGGGNTIYF.

This clone was counted ten times or more. The V gene is TRBV5-1, the J gene TRBJ2-2; 10 bases are shared with TRBD1. This CDR3 is built from 16 residues. V lost 1 base and J lost 4; bases outside the gene matches: 4. The germline V gene has CDR1 SGHRS and CDR2 YFSETQ. As DNA, the CDR3 is TGCGCCAGCAGCTTGTCCGGGACAGGGGTCACCGGGGAGCTGTTTTTT. Residues: CASSLSGTGVTGELFF.

The rearrangement uses TRBV6-5 and TRBJ1-1; 9 nucleotides match TRBD1. Germline assignment: CDR1 MNHEY and CDR2 SVGAGI. The CDR3 sequence is 14 residues long. The junction had 3 bases not matched to a gene; V was cut back by 7 bases and J by 0 bases. This chain's CDR3 is CASNTGGLNTEAFF. As DNA, the CDR3 is TGTGCCAGCAATACAGGGGGCCTGAACACTGAAGCTTTCTTT.

This chain joins TRBV6-6 and TRBJ2-2; the D is unclear. Trimming took off 5 bases at V and 1 base at J, with 11 bases between the two ends. The CDR3 totals 15 residues. The germline gives CDR1 MNHNY, CDR2 SVGAGI (reference sequence). This CDR3 reads CASSPYWGNTGELFF. The CDR3 region has the DNA TGTGCCAGCAGTCCCTACTGGGGGAACACCGGGGAGCTGTTTTTT.

Turning to this clone: Other DNA variants within this sample encode the same CDR3. The rearrangement uses TRBV4-3 and TRBJ2-1; D is uncertain. Trimming shortened V by 0 bases and J by 0 bases, and 6 bases separated the two germline ends. There are 15 residues in the CDR3. CDR1 is LGHNA, CDR2 YSLEER, per germline. This CDR3 is CASSQDRSSYNEQFF. The CDR3 nucleotides are TGCGCCAGCAGCCAAGATCGAAGCTCCTACAATGAGCAGTTCTTC.

This chain joins TRBV30 and TRBJ2-3, with 8 positions matching TRBD1. The CDR3 has 15 residues. Germline V gene data show CDR1 as GTSNPN and CDR2 as SVGIG (reference sequence). V gave up 0 bases and J gave up 6 bases; unmatched junction bases: 8. CDR3 nucleotides: TGTGCCTGGAGTGTGGGGCAGGGGGCGGGGGATACGCAGTATTTT. It encodes CAWSVGQGAGDTQYF.

The rearrangement links TRBV9 to TRBJ1-4; TRBD1 aligns across 10 bases. This CDR3 has 15 amino acids. Trimming cost V 4 bases and J 5 bases; bases outside gene matches: 5. CDR1 is SGDLS, CDR2 YYNGEE, per germline. The CDR3, as DNA: TGTGCCAGCAGCCCCCGACAGGGGGCGAATGAAAAACTGTTTTTT. It codes for CASSPRQGANEKLFF.

In regard to this clone: The same CDR3 also results from other DNA sequences found in this sample. The chain links TRBV7-2 to TRBJ2-7; 14 bases align to TRBD2. V gave up 1 base and J gave up 3 bases; unmatched junction bases: 5. This CDR3 comprises 17 residues. Germline V gives CDR1 SGHTA, CDR2 FQGNSA. The CDR3 sequence: CASSLVSGTSGSYEQYF. As DNA, the CDR3 is TGTGCCAGCAGCTTAGTTTCGGGGACTAGCGGGAGCTACGAGCAGTACTTC.

The chain has TRBV5-1 and TRBJ2-2; D is possibly TRBD2 (7 bases). Germline V gives CDR1 SGHRS, CDR2 YFSETQ. This CDR3 is built from 16 residues. Trimming cost V 0 bases and J 4 bases, with 13 bases left between them. The CDR3 nucleotides are TGCGCCAGCAGCTTGGCGGCGGGGGCAGGCACCGGGGAGCTGTTTTTT. Translation: CASSLAAGAGTGELFF.

A note on this clone: A much larger clone sits a single nucleotide away, making a read error possible. The genes are TRBV11-3 and TRBJ2-1; D remains unclear. Germline V lookup: CDR1 SGHNT, CDR2 YENEEA. Deletions cut 1 base from V and 5 bases from J, with 6 bases between. The CDR3 runs 13 residues. The CDR3 DNA is TGTGCCAGCAGCTTAGGGCTTAACAATGAGCAGTTCTTC. This codes for CASSLGLNNEQFF.

This rearrangement joins TRBV5-1 to TRBJ2-1, with D tentatively TRBD2 (6 bases). The V end was cut by 0 bases, the J end by 5 bases, with 12 bases between. From germline, CDR1 is SGHRS and CDR2 YFSETQ. The CDR3 covers 15 residues. The chain's CDR3 is CASSLGLVSNNEQFF. DNA for the CDR3: TGCGCCAGCAGCTTGGGACTAGTAAGCAACAATGAGCAGTTCTTC.

The rearrangement joins TRBV2 to TRBJ1-5; D gene unclear. The CDR3 covers 15 residues. The V end was cut by 3 bases, the J end by 2 bases, with 11 bases between. CDR1 is SNHLY, CDR2 FYNNEI, per germline. The CDR3: CASSDEGSGNQPQHF. CDR3 sequence (DNA): TGTGCCAGCAGTGACGAGGGATCGGGCAATCAGCCCCAGCATTTT.

Comments on this clone: The junction shows a germline mismatch at one end, possibly a read error. The chain uses TRBV18 and TRBJ2-7, with 7 bases matching TRBD1. Looked up from germline, CDR1 is KGHSH and CDR2 is LQKENI. The CDR3 totals 13 residues. DNA of the CDR3: TGTGCCAGCTCTCCACAGGGGTGGTACGAGCAGTACTTC. Translation gives CASSPQGWYEQYF. Combining the CDR3 with reference TRBV18 and TRBJ2-7 gives the whole variable domain NAGVMQNPRHLVRRRGQEARLRCSPMKGHSHVYWYRQLPEEGLKFMVYLQKENIIDESGMPKERFSAEFPKEGPSILRIQQVVRGDSAAYFCASSPQGWYEQYFGPGTRLTVT.

This clone was counted between two and nine times. The J gene is TRBJ2-7, the V gene TRBV7-2, with a tentative D call TRBD2 (5 bases). CDR1 and CDR2 (germline): SGHTA, FQGNSA. The CDR3 spans 15 residues. The V end was cut by 0 bases, the J end by 2 bases, with 11 bases between. The CDR3 here is CASSLAGSTTYEQYF. The CDR3 bases are TGTGCCAGCAGCTTAGCGGGTTCGACTACCTACGAGCAGTACTTC. Combining the CDR3 with reference TRBV7-2 and TRBJ2-7 gives the whole variable domain GAGVSQSPSNKVTEKGKDVELRCDPISGHTALYWYRQSLGQGLEFLIYFQGNSAPDKSGLPSDRFSAERTGGSVSTLTIQRTQQEDSAVYLCASSLAGSTTYEQYFGPGTRLTVT.

J is TRBJ2-2 and V is TRBV30; D tentatively reads TRBD1 or TRBD2 (5 bases each). V lost 7 bases and J 3 bases, leaving 15 bases between the germline ends. The CDR3 has 14 amino acids. CDR1 is GTSNPN, CDR2 SVGIG, per germline (reference sequence). The CDR3 DNA reads TGTGCCTCAAGAGGGACGAGGTACACCGGGGAGCTGTTTTTT. Protein product: CASRGTRYTGELFF.

This chain uses TRBV5-1 with TRBJ1-4; maybe TRBD1 (5 bases). This CDR3 contains 15 residues. CDR1 is SGHRS and CDR2 is YFSETQ in the germline V gene. Trimming left V 0 bases short and J 6 bases short, with 12 bases between. CDR3 sequence: CASSLGGRVDEKLFF. The CDR3 DNA follows: TGCGCCAGCAGCTTGGGTGGCAGGGTGGATGAAAAACTGTTTTTT.

The J gene is TRBJ2-7, the V gene TRBV6-6; the D gene is possibly TRBD1 (5 bases). The CDR3 totals 16 residues. From germline, CDR1 is MNHNY and CDR2 SVGAGI (reference sequence). Trimming stripped 2 bases from V and 4 bases from J, with 18 bases between. CDR3 sequence: CASSYIGQGQRYEQYF. CDR3 nucleotides: TGTGCCAGCAGTTACATTGGGCAGGGCCAAAGGTACGAGCAGTACTTC.